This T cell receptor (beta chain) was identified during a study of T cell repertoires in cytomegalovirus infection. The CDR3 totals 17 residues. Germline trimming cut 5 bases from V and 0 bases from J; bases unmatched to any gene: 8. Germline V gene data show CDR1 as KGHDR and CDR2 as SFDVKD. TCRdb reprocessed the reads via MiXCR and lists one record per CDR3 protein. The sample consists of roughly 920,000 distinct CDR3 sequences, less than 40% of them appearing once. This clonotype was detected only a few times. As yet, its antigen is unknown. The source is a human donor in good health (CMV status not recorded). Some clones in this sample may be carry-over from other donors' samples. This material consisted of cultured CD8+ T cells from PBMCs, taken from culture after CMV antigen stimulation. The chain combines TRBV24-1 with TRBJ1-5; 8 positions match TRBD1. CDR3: CATSARDRGGSNQPQHF. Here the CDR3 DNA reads TGTGCCACCAGTGCCCGCGACAGGGGAGGTAGCAATCAGCCCCAGCATTTT.